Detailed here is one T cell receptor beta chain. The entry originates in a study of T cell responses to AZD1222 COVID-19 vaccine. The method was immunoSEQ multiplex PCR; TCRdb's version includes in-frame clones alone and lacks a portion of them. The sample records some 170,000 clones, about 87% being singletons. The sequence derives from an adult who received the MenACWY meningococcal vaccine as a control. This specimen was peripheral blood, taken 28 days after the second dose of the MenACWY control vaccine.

CDR3 DNA sequence: TGTGCCAGCAGCTTAGCGAAGAGAAGCGGGGCCCCCTACGAGCAGTACTTC. Its translation: CASSLAKRSGAPYEQYF. The genes are TRBV7-8 and TRBJ2-7; 7 bases are shared with TRBD2. There are 17 residues in the CDR3. V trimming: 0 bases; J trimming: 2 bases; junction bases outside the gene matches: 10. Germline V lookup: CDR1 SGHVS, CDR2 FQNEAQ.